Shown below are 10 T cell receptor beta chains from a single sample sequenced in a study of blood T cell repertoires in COVID-19. This table comes from immunoSEQ multiplex PCR, and its TCRdb copy is limited to in-frame clones, with some not included. The table includes roughly 250,000 clones, roughly 80% detected once. The sequenced material came from peripheral blood. Source of these receptors: a woman aged 60 to 75 with active or convalescent COVID-19.

The gene calls are TRBV5-1 and TRBJ2-1; possibly TRBD1 for D (5 bases). There are 14 residues in the CDR3. V was clipped by 0 bases and J by 3 bases, with 7 bases between them. CDR1 is SGHRS, CDR2 YFSETQ, per germline. This CDR3 is CASSLVDSYNEQFF. The CDR3 nucleotides are TGCGCCAGCAGCTTGGTTGACAGCTACAATGAGCAGTTCTTC.

This clone appeared a single time. J is TRBJ1-5 and V is TRBV19; a possible D gene is TRBD1 (6 bases). The CDR3 runs 15 residues. The V and J ends lost 6 bases and 0 bases respectively, with 12 bases between them. Germline V gene data show CDR1 as LNHDA and CDR2 as SQIVND (reference sequence). This CDR3 is CASRDRIYSNQPQHF. The CDR3 DNA reads as TGTGCCAGTAGGGACAGAATTTATAGCAATCAGCCCCAGCATTTT.

The V gene is TRBV7-9, the J gene TRBJ1-6; 7 bases map to TRBD1. Per the germline V gene, CDR1 is SEHNR and CDR2 is FQNEAQ (reference sequence). The CDR3 has 14 amino acids. Losses at the gene ends were 3 bases for V and 7 bases for J; bases not matched to a gene: 3. In nucleotides, the CDR3 is TGTGCCAGCAGCTTCTGGACAGGCAATTCACCCCTCCACTTT. Encoded protein: CASSFWTGNSPLHF.

The gene calls are TRBV5-1 and TRBJ2-3; 10 positions match TRBD1. CDR1 SGHRS and CDR2 YFSETQ come from the germline V gene. V gave up 3 bases and J gave up 5 bases; unmatched junction bases: 6. The CDR3 consists of 15 residues. DNA for the CDR3: TGCGCCAGCAGCTCGACAGGGGGCGCAGGAGATACGCAGTATTTT. This gives the protein CASSSTGGAGDTQYF.

J is TRBJ2-6 and V is TRBV7-9; 7 nucleotides agree with TRBD2. The CDR3 runs to 18 residues. V lost 5 bases and J lost 0; bases outside the gene matches: 10. Germline V gene lookup returns CDR1 SEHNR and CDR2 FQNEAQ (reference sequence). CDR3 bases: TGTGCCAGCAGCGTACCGGGACTATCCCTCTCTGGGGCCAACGTCCTGACTTTC. This sequence encodes CASSVPGLSLSGANVLTF.

The genes are TRBV7-9 and TRBJ1-4; maybe TRBD1 (6 bases). V was pared by 4 bases and J by 15 bases, with 12 bases between. Germline CDR1 and CDR2: SEHNR and FQNEAQ (reference sequence). This CDR3 has 11 amino acids. The CDR3 sequence is CASSSTGRLFF. DNA of the CDR3: TGTGCCAGCAGCTCGACAGGACGCTTGTTTTTT.

This clone was observed once. This chain joins TRBV10-1 and TRBJ2-7; 8 nucleotides line up with TRBD1. After removal of 6 bases from V and 0 bases from J, the junction contained 4 bases not matched to a gene. The CDR3 length is 14 residues. CDR1 is WNHNN, CDR2 SYGVQD, per germline (reference sequence). The CDR3: CASSPDRVSYEQYF. The CDR3 DNA sequence: TGCGCCAGCAGCCCGGACAGGGTCTCCTACGAGCAGTACTTC.

The chain uses TRBV24-1 and TRBJ2-1, with 9 bases fitting TRBD1. CDR3 size: 16 residues. Germline V CDR1 and CDR2: KGHDR, SFDVKD. V dropped 5 bases and J dropped 4; count of bases not matched to a gene: 8. In DNA, the CDR3 is TGTGCCACCAGTGGTGTACAGGGGGCCGCATACAATGAGCAGTTCTTC. Protein product: CATSGVQGAAYNEQFF.

The chain is built from TRBV19 and TRBJ1-5, with TRBD1 identical over 7 bases. From germline, CDR1 is LNHDA and CDR2 SQIVND (reference sequence). Trimming cost V 1 base and J 3 bases; bases outside gene matches: 6. The CDR3 runs 16 residues. In nucleotides, the CDR3 is TGTGCCAGTAGTATAGCCCTAACAGGGGCCAATCAGCCCCAGCATTTT. Protein product: CASSIALTGANQPQHF.

Only one count was recorded for this clone. The J gene is TRBJ2-1, the V gene TRBV7-9; 11 bases match TRBD2. CDR3 size: 14 residues. Germline lookup yields CDR1 SEHNR and CDR2 FQNEAQ (reference sequence). V was clipped by 5 bases and J by 9 bases; unmatched bases: 6. CDR3 nucleotides: TGTGCCAGCAGCGTTAGCGGGAGGGCCGGTGAGCAGTTCTTC. This gives the protein CASSVSGRAGEQFF.